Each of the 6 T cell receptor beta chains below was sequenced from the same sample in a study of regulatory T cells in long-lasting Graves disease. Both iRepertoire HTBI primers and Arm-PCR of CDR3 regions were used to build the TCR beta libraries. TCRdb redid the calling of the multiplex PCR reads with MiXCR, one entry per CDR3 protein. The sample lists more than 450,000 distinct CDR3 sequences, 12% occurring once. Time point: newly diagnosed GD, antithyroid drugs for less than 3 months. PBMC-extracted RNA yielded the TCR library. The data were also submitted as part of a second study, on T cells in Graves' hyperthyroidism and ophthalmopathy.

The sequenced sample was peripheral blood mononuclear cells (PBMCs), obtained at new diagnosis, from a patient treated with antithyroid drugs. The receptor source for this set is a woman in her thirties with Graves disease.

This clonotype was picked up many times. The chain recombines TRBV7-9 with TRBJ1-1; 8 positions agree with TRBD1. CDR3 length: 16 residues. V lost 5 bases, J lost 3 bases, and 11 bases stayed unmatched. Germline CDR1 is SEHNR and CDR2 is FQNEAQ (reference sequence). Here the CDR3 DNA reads TGTGCCAGCAGCCGGGCAGGGGGCGCCAAGGACACTGAAGCTTTCTTT. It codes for CASSRAGGAKDTEAFF.

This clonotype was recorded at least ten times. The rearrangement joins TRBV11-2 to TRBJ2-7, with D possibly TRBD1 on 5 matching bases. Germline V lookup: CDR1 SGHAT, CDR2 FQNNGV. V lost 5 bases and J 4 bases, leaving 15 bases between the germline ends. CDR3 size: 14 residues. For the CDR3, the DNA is TGTGCCAGCAGCCATACCTCTGACAGTTACGAGCAGTACTTC. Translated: CASSHTSDSYEQYF.

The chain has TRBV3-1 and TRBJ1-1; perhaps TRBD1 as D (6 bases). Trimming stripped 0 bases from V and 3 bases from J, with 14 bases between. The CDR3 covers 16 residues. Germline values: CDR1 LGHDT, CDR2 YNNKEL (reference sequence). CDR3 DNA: TGTGCCAGCAGCCAAGAGGGGGGCCCCATCGACACTGAAGCTTTCTTT. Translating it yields CASSQEGGPIDTEAFF.

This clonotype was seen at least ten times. As DNA, the CDR3 is TGCAGTGCCGGGACAGGGATTCTAGATACGCAGTATTTT. The encoded protein is CSAGTGILDTQYF. V and J are TRBV20-1 and TRBJ2-3; 9 nucleotides agree with TRBD1. Germline V CDR1 and CDR2: DFQATT, SNEGSKA (reference sequence). Losses at the gene ends were 6 bases for V and 5 bases for J; bases not matched to a gene: 6. The CDR3 consists of 13 residues.

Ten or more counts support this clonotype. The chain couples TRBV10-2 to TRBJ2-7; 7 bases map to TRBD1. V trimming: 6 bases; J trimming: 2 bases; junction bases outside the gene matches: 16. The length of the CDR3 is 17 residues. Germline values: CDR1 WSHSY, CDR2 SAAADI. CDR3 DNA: TGCGCCAGCAGGGAGGACAGGTGGAGGAGGCCCGCCTACGAGCAGTACTTC. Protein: CASREDRWRRPAYEQYF.

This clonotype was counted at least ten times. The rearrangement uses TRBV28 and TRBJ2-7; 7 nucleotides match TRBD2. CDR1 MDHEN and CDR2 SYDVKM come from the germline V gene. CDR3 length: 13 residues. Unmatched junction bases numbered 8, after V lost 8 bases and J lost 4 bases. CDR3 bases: TGTGCCAGCTCCGCGGGCGGGAGTTACGAGCAGTACTTC. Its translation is CASSAGGSYEQYF.